What follows describes a single TCR beta chain. V dropped 5 bases and J dropped 3 bases, with 11 bases sitting between them. The CDR3 has 14 amino acids. Germline V gene sequence: CDR1 SGDLS, CDR2 YYNGEE. The data originate from a study of blood T cell repertoires in COVID-19. TCRdb's copy holds only in-frame clones and misses some; the assay was immunoSEQ multiplex PCR. The table includes approximately 180,000 clones, more than 80% detected once. This clonotype originated in a middle-aged man who had recovered from COVID-19. V gene TRBV9 combines with J gene TRBJ1-4, with D perhaps matching TRBD1 (5 bases). Sequencing was done on a sample of PBMCs or T cells enriched from blood (not recorded which). The CDR3 nucleotides read TGTGCCAGCAGTCGACAGAGTTCTAATGAAAAACTGTTTTTT. This codes for CASSRQSSNEKLFF.